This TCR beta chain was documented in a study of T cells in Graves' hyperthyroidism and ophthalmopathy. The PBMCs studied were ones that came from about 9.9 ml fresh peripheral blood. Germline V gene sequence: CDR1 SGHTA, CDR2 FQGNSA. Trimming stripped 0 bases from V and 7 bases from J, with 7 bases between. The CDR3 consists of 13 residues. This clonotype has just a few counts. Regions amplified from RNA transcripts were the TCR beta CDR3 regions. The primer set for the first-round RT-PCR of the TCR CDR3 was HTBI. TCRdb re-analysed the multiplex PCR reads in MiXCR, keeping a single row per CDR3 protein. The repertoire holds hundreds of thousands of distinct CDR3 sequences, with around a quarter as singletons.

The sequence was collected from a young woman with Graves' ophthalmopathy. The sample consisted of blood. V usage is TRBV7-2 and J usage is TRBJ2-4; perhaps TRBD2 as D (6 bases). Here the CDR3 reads CASSLASGNIQYF. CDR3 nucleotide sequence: TGTGCCAGCAGCTTAGCAAGCGGGAACATTCAGTACTTC.